This T cell receptor beta chain was retrieved from a study of Ad26.COV2.S vaccination and SARS-CoV-2 variants. This clone was observed once. Its antigen is still unknown. Assay: immunoSEQ multiplex PCR; the TCRdb copy retains only in-frame clones and omits some. Counted here are approximately 420,000 clones, roughly 90% occurring once; the ten biggest clones make up approximately 4%. Treatment defined: roughly 18 received Ad26.COV2.S at low or high dose, single or two shots; about 5 received placebo; per-sample allocation not given. Samples came from day 63 after the first vaccine or placebo injection. This Boston cohort included adults aged 18-55 years. Participants' vaccine, an Ad26 vector, delivered Wuhan-strain SARS-CoV-2 spike. V was clipped by 1 base and J by 0 bases; unmatched bases: 9. The CDR3 has 18 residues. The germline V gene encodes CDR1 SGDLS and CDR2 YYNGEE. General study points: Placebo recipients and vaccine recipients were similar in non-spike TCR breadth.

The source was peripheral blood, collected in a trial of Ad26.COV2.S vaccine versus placebo. This TCR was sampled from a person between 18 and 65 years old who received the Ad26.COV2.S COVID-19 vaccine or a placebo. The V gene is TRBV9, the J gene TRBJ2-5, with 10 bases aligning to TRBD2. This CDR3 is CASSVTSSGGRYQETQYF. As DNA, the CDR3 is TGTGCCAGCAGCGTAACGTCTAGCGGGGGCCGGTACCAAGAGACCCAGTACTTC.